Listed below are T cell receptor beta chains from one sample, sequenced in a study of beta chain features in type 1 diabetes. Clones were sequenced by immunoSEQ multiplex PCR, and TCRdb holds only the in-frame ones, with some missing. The table has over 600,000 clones, around an eighth seen once. Material for sequencing was naive CD4+ T cells from blood. The receptors derive from a man aged 30 to 45 with type 1 diabetes. Each CDR3 is given with its conserved first and last residue. A D gene is named only where the DNA matches it firmly. Only some rows state a clone size, as once, few, many or a class for expanded clones.

>TRBJ2-3|TRBD1|few|TRBV7-2
TGTGCCAGCAGCTTAAGGCCGGGACAGGCCACAGATACGCAGTATTTT
CASSLRPGQATDTQYF
>TRBJ2-1|.|.|TRBV7-2
TGTGCCAGCAGCTTAGGGGCAAGGCCCGACAATGAGCAGTTCTTC
CASSLGARPDNEQFF
>TRBJ1-2|TRBD1|.|TRBV2
TGTGCCAGTAGAAACTCCGGGACAGAGTATGGCTACACCTTC
CASRNSGTEYGYTF
>TRBJ2-1|TRBD1|few|TRBV6-5
TGTGCCAGCAATCACCGACAGGGGGAAGATGAGCAGTTCTTC
CASNHRQGEDEQFF
>TRBJ1-2|.|.|TRBV29-1
TGCAGCGTTGAAGACCAAGACCTTACAGTAGCGTTTTGGCGGATCGATGGCTACACCTTC
CSVEDQDLTVAFWRIDGYTF
>TRBJ2-1|.|few|TRBV27
TGTGCCAGCAGTTTATCAGCGATTGACAATGAGCAGTTCTTC
CASSLSAIDNEQFF
>TRBJ2-3|TRBD2|.|TRBV13
TGTGCCAGCAGCTCCCCCCTAGCGGGGGGTCGCACAGATACGCAGTATTTT
CASSSPLAGGRTDTQYF
>TRBJ1-5|.|few|TRBV10-3
TGTGCCCCCGGGGGGCCCCAGCATTTT
CAPGGPQHF
>TRBJ1-5|.|.|TRBV2
TGTGCCAGCAGGGAGGGTACGGGCAATCAGCCCCAGCATTTT
CASREGTGNQPQHF
>TRBJ1-2|.|.|TRBV7-2
TGTGCGAGTGCGGGGGGATACTATGGCTACACCTTC
CASAGGYYGYTF
>TRBJ1-5|.|.|TRBV21-1
TGTGCCAGCAGCCCCAGCGGGGGAGTTAGCAATCAGCCCCAGCATTTT
CASSPSGGVSNQPQHF
>TRBJ2-5|.|.|TRBV7-9
TGTGCCAGCAGCTTAGGGGCAGGGGAACAAGAGACCCAGTACTTC
CASSLGAGEQETQYF
>TRBJ2-3|.|.|TRBV11-3
TGTGCCAGCAGCTTAGGTCCGGCACCGAGCGATACGCAGTATTTT
CASSLGPAPSDTQYF
>TRBJ2-7|.|.|TRBV9
TGTGCCAGCAGCGTTACCGGGCCTATCGGCTCCTACGAGCAGTACTTC
CASSVTGPIGSYEQYF
>TRBJ2-3|TRBD1|.|TRBV5-1
TGCGCCAGCAGCAAGGGACAGCCATTCACAGATACGCAGTATTTT
CASSKGQPFTDTQYF
>TRBJ2-2|.|few|TRBV5-4
TGTGCCAGCAGCTTGGTACAGAACACCGGGGAGCTGTTTTTT
CASSLVQNTGELFF
>TRBJ2-7|.|few|TRBV29-1
TGCAGCGTTGGAGGGGGAAACTACGAGCAGTACTTC
CSVGGGNYEQYF
>TRBJ2-3|TRBD2|.|TRBV30
TGTGCCTGGAGTCCCCGATGGGGCGGGGGGCCAGATACGCAGTATTTT
CAWSPRWGGGPDTQYF
>TRBJ2-3|TRBD2|.|TRBV29-1
TGCAGCGTTGATGGCGGGGGGGCTGGAGATACGCAGTATTTT
CSVDGGGAGDTQYF
>TRBJ1-2|.|few|TRBV13
TGTGCCAGCAGCCCCAGACCGAGGAATACCTATGGCTACACCTTC
CASSPRPRNTYGYTF
>TRBJ2-7|.|few|TRBV2
TGTGCCAGCAGTGCGCGGCAGCTAACCTACGAGCAGTACTTC
CASSARQLTYEQYF
>TRBJ2-7|.|few|TRBV7-6
TGTGCCAGCAGCCCCTCGGACGGGGGATACGAGCAGTACTTC
CASSPSDGGYEQYF